The rows below give T cell receptor beta chains drawn from one sample of a study of preoperative IRX-2 immunotherapy in early breast cancer. Method: immunoSEQ multiplex PCR; TCRdb's copy keeps in-frame clones and lacks some. In the table there are some 22,000 clones, approximately 92% of which are singletons. Material: tumor tissue, obtained after IRX-2 immunotherapy. The receptor set was obtained from a human donor with breast cancer. CDR3s leave out the opening cysteine and the closing phenylalanine or tryptophan. The D gene is left open where the match is weak. Clone sizes are given selectively: once, few, many, or a class where the clone is expanded.

d_call | j_call | v_call | clone_size | cdr3_aa
. | TRBJ1-1 | TRBV29-1 | . | SVDRSTEAF
TRBD2 | TRBJ2-1 | TRBV11-2 | . | ASRSSFSGEPGQF
. | TRBJ1-5 | TRBV28 | . | ASSLSGGNQPQH
. | TRBJ2-1 | TRBV28 | . | ASSFYPGQHNEQF
. | TRBJ2-7 | TRBV27 | . | ASSPNLGTANYEQY
TRBD1 | . | TRBV7-9 | . | ASSLAQTGIEQY
. | TRBJ2-7 | TRBV20-1 | few | SATPLGEQY
. | TRBJ1-2 | TRBV28 | . | ASRPGVQSYGYT
TRBD2 | TRBJ2-1 | TRBV15 | . | ATSRDALLAGGGHEQF
. | TRBJ2-3 | TRBV9 | . | ASSGEGTVSTDTQY
. | TRBJ2-1 | TRBV29-1 | . | SARPSLTNEQF
. | TRBJ1-2 | TRBV6-5 | . | ACRGGGYGYT
. | TRBJ2-3 | TRBV5-1 | . | ASSAASERTDTQY
. | TRBJ2-7 | TRBV10-1 | . | ASSNLLRDEQY
. | TRBJ2-3 | TRBV5-1 | . | ASSLETMKVTDTQY
. | TRBJ2-7 | TRBV6-6 | . | ASSRGLETYEQY
. | TRBJ1-5 | TRBV29-1 | . | SILLGGGGQPQH
TRBD2 | TRBJ2-2 | TRBV5-5 | . | ASKSPGLAGGDTGELF
. | TRBJ2-3 | TRBV14 | . | ASSQTTSADTQY
TRBD1 | TRBJ1-2 | TRBV10-3 | . | AISDGTEYGYT